The present entry profiles one TCR beta chain with its context. Symptoms, serum thyroxine and TRAb, thyroid ultrasound, and orbital computed tomography formed the diagnostic basis. The sample comes from a study of Graves' ophthalmopathy and Graves' hyperthyroidism. From RNA, the CDR3 regions of TCR beta chains were amplified and sequenced. In the first round, RT-PCR was carried out with HTBI primers, and a multiplex PCR formed the second round. TCRdb recomputed calls from the multiplex PCR reads with MiXCR, one row per CDR3 protein. The sample includes over a million distinct CDR3 sequences, about 38% seen only once; the top ten take around 10%. The CDR3 loop spans 16 amino acids. Germline V lookup: CDR1 MNHEY, CDR2 SVGEGT. V lost 5 bases and J 4 bases, leaving 19 bases between the germline ends.

The source of this sequence is an adult man with Graves' hyperthyroidism. The rearrangement uses TRBV6-2 or TRBV6-3 and TRBJ2-3; D ambiguous. Material for sequencing was peripheral blood or thyroid tissue (not recorded which). CDR3 DNA sequence: TGTGCCAGCAGTACGATGGGGATCGGTCGGGCAGATACGCAGTATTTT. It specifies CASSTMGIGRADTQYF.